These 16 T cell receptor beta chains originate from one sample sequenced in a study of Graves' ophthalmopathy and Graves' hyperthyroidism. For repertoire sequencing, the TCR beta CDR3 regions were amplified from RNA transcripts. HTBI primers were used in a first-round RT-PCR, which preceded a second-round multiplex PCR. TCRdb independently ran MiXCR on the multiplex PCR reads; one entry per CDR3 protein. The sample lists over a million distinct CDR3 sequences, less than 45% occurring once. The sample was peripheral blood or thyroid tissue (not recorded which). Receptor source: an adult man with Graves' hyperthyroidism.

This clonotype has just a few counts. The gene calls are TRBV5-1 and TRBJ2-6; 9 nucleotides agree with TRBD2. With V trimmed by 0 bases and J by 0 bases, 10 bases remained unmatched. The CDR3 is made up of 20 amino acids. In germline, CDR1 is SGHRS, CDR2 YFSETQ. CDR3 nucleotides: TGCGCCAGCAGCTTGGCTTTAGCGGGGGTGTTATACTCTGGGGCCAACGTCCTGACTTTC. This translates into CASSLALAGVLYSGANVLTF.

The V call is TRBV7-2, the J call TRBJ2-7; 8 positions agree with TRBD2. The V and J ends lost 0 bases and 7 bases, in that order; junction bases with no gene match: 2. CDR1 is SGHTA, CDR2 FQGNSA, per germline. There are 13 residues in the CDR3. Written as DNA, the CDR3 is TGTGCCAGCAGCTTAGCTGTAGCGGGGGAGCAGTACTTC. Amino acids: CASSLAVAGEQYF. Looking up the rest from reference TRBV7-2 and TRBJ2-7 gives the full variable domain: GAGVSQSPSNKVTEKGKDVELRCDPISGHTALYWYRQSLGQGLEFLIYFQGNSAPDKSGLPSDRFSAERTGGSVSTLTIQRTQQEDSAVYLCASSLAVAGEQYFGPGTRLTVT.

The V gene is TRBV2, the J gene TRBJ1-4, with TRBD1 matching over 7 bases. The CDR3 extends over 14 amino acids. Germline CDR1 SNHLY, CDR2 FYNNEI. The V gene end was trimmed by 3 bases and the J gene end by 2 bases; junction bases not matched to a gene: 0. CDR3 residues: CASSEGQTNEKLFF. As DNA, the CDR3 is TGTGCCAGCAGTGAGGGACAGACTAATGAAAAACTGTTTTTT.

The chain is built from TRBV20-1 and TRBJ2-7, with TRBD2 matching 8 bases. Germline trimming cut 6 bases from V and 2 bases from J; bases unmatched to any gene: 12. Germline V gene sequence: CDR1 DFQATT, CDR2 SNEGSKA (reference sequence). This CDR3 spans 15 amino acids. CDR3 residues: CSAKRGFSGTYEQYF. In DNA, the CDR3 is TGCAGTGCCAAGAGGGGGTTTAGCGGGACCTACGAGCAGTACTTC.

With regard to this clonotype: This may come from a read error, since a much larger clone is one base off. The rearrangement uses TRBV7-2 and TRBJ2-7, with TRBD1 identical over 8 bases. Per germline, CDR1 SGHTA and CDR2 FQGNSA. This CDR3 is built from 15 residues. V lost 5 bases, J lost 3 bases, and 9 bases stayed unmatched. CDR3 coding DNA: TGTGCCAGCAGCGTCACGTCGACAGGGGTCTACGAGCAGTACTTC. Translating gives CASSVTSTGVYEQYF.

The table lists this clonotype with a few counts. A read error may produce the germline difference seen at one junction end. The rearrangement links TRBV10-2 to TRBJ1-1; 9 nucleotides align to TRBD1. CDR1 and CDR2 from the germline V gene are WSHSY and SAAADI. This CDR3 spans 12 amino acids. The CDR3 sequence: CASSYFGQGAFF. The CDR3, as DNA: TGTGCCAGCAGTTACTTCGGACAGGGGGCTTTCTTT.

This clonotype came up a few times. The chain recombines TRBV9 with TRBJ2-2; TRBD1 agrees at 8 bases. From germline, CDR1 is SGDLS and CDR2 YYNGEE. This CDR3 contains 16 residues. With 4 bases clipped from V and 5 bases from J, the junction kept 10 bases outside the gene matches. In DNA, the CDR3 is TGTGCCAGCAGCCCGCAAATGCGACAGGGGACCGGGGAGCTGTTTTTT. Translating gives CASSPQMRQGTGELFF.

This clonotype was detected many times. V usage is TRBV12-3 or TRBV12-4 and J usage is TRBJ1-1, with 7 bases fitting TRBD1. Trimming at V came to 6 bases and at J to 11 bases, leaving 15 bases not matched to a gene. The CDR3 runs to 14 residues. As DNA, the CDR3 is TGTGCCAGCAGGCCTCATCAGGGGGAGGGTCGGGCTTTCTTT. This codes for CASRPHQGEGRAFF.

This clonotype turned up a few times. J is TRBJ2-5 and V is TRBV6-5; D remains ambiguous. The V gene lost 2 bases and the J gene lost 2 bases, with 15 bases spanning the gap. Germline CDR1 and CDR2: MNHEY and SVGAGI. The length of the CDR3 is 16 residues. The CDR3 coding sequence is TGTGCCAGCAGTTACCACCCCGGCAAAGTACAAGAGACCCAGTACTTC. This sequence encodes CASSYHPGKVQETQYF.

Only a few counts were recorded for this clonotype. The rearrangement uses TRBV10-3 and TRBJ1-5; TRBD1 matches at 8 bases. J was trimmed by 5 bases and V by 6 bases; bases with no gene match: 6. Germline V gives CDR1 ENHRY, CDR2 SYGVKD. The CDR3 extends over 14 amino acids. CDR3 sequence (DNA): TGTGCCATCAGGTTTGGGACAGGAGATCAGCCCCAGCATTTT. Translated, it gives CAIRFGTGDQPQHF.

The chain combines TRBV25-1 with TRBJ1-5, with 7 bases matching TRBD1. Germline V gives CDR1 MGHDK, CDR2 SYGVNS. This CDR3 has 13 amino acids. The ends lost 6 bases at V and 4 bases at J; junction bases unmatched: 3. The CDR3 region is CASRTGENQPQHF. The CDR3 DNA follows: TGTGCCAGCAGAACAGGGGAAAATCAGCCCCAGCATTTT.

As DNA, the CDR3 is TGTGCCAGCAGCACCACAGGGGTCGCGTCCGGCGGGGAGCTGTTTTTT. Translating it yields CASSTTGVASGGELFF. V usage is TRBV9 and J usage is TRBJ2-2; 7 bases agree with TRBD1. This CDR3 has 16 residues. The V gene end was trimmed by 4 bases and the J gene end by 7 bases; junction bases not matched to a gene: 13. CDR1 is SGDLS, CDR2 YYNGEE, per germline.

In its sample, this clonotype was seen a few times. This chain joins TRBV20-1 and TRBJ2-7, with D perhaps matching TRBD1 (6 bases). V lost 4 bases, J lost 3 bases, and 10 bases lay in between. The CDR3 loop spans 12 amino acids. Germline V lookup: CDR1 DFQATT, CDR2 SNEGSKA (reference sequence). CDR3 sequence reads: CSAKTGNYEQYF. The CDR3 DNA sequence: TGCAGTGCTAAAACAGGGAACTACGAGCAGTACTTC.

Many counts were recorded for this clonotype. The chain has TRBV20-1 and TRBJ2-7, with D tentatively TRBD2 (7 bases). Germline CDR1 reads DFQATT; CDR2 reads SNEGSKA (reference sequence). Trimming pared 6 bases from V and 5 bases from J, leaving 17 bases between. This CDR3 is 13 amino acids long. The CDR3 sequence is CSADAREGDEQYF. CDR3 in DNA: TGCAGTGCCGACGCCAGGGAGGGGGACGAGCAGTACTTC.

CDR3 sequence: CSALHPGSGTGELFF. CDR3 nucleotides: TGCAGTGCCTTGCATCCGGGATCGGGAACCGGGGAGCTGTTTTTT. This rearrangement joins TRBV20-1 to TRBJ2-2, with D possibly TRBD2 on 5 matching bases. The CDR3 covers 15 residues. V gave up 6 bases and J gave up 5 bases, with 19 bases separating them. The V gene's germline CDR1 is DFQATT and CDR2 SNEGSKA (reference sequence).

This clonotype was found many times. The chain's CDR3 is CASSWGQSIGYTF. As DNA, the CDR3 is TGTGCCAGCAGCTGGGGCCAGTCTATCGGCTACACCTTC. The V call is TRBV11-2, the J call TRBJ1-2; TRBD1 might be the D (5 bases). Trimming took 4 bases from V and 8 from J, leaving 14 bases between them. This CDR3 contains 13 residues. From germline, CDR1 is SGHAT and CDR2 FQNNGV.